Shown below are 21 T cell receptor beta chains from a single sample sequenced in a study of metastatic and nonmetastatic thyroid tumors. Thyroid surgery took place with no prior treatment in any patient. TCRdb called clones again from the PCR reads with MiXCR. The repertoire includes roughly 30,000 clones, 25% to 35% of them detected once, and more than 25% sits in the top ten. The sample comprised blood. These receptors all stem from a female donor with papillary thyroid cancer or a benign thyroid nodule (not recorded which). Some clones in this sample may be carry-over from other donors' samples.

This clone came up many times. The V call is TRBV20-1, the J call TRBJ2-1, with D possibly TRBD1 on 5 matching bases. This CDR3 is 15 amino acids long. Germline V lookup: CDR1 DFQATT, CDR2 SNEGSKA (reference sequence). V was clipped by 2 bases and J by 4 bases, with 15 bases between them. The CDR3 nucleotides are TGCAGTGCTAGACCTGACCCTAGGGGTTACAATGAGCAGTTCTTC. Protein product: CSARPDPRGYNEQFF.

In its sample, this clone was seen many times. The chain employs TRBV5-8 and TRBJ2-1; D is possibly TRBD2 (5 bases). The CDR3 spans 14 residues. Trimming took 4 bases from V and 8 from J, leaving 16 bases between them. Germline CDR1 SGHTS, CDR2 YDEGEE. The CDR3 sequence: CASSPTVRDYEQFF. CDR3 in DNA: TGTGCCAGCAGCCCTACTGTGAGGGATTATGAGCAGTTCTTC.

In its sample, this clone was seen many times. The chain recombines TRBV4-2 with TRBJ1-2; D possibly corresponds to TRBD1 (5 bases). Trimming left V 4 bases short and J 3 bases short, with 15 bases between. Germline V CDR1 and CDR2: LGHNA, YNFKEQ. The CDR3 runs 15 residues. The CDR3 reads CASSPREDLDYGYTF. In nucleotides, the CDR3 is TGTGCCAGCAGCCCCAGGGAGGATTTGGACTATGGCTACACCTTC.

This clone was observed many times. The same CDR3 also results from other DNA sequences found in this sample. The chain carries TRBV5-6 and TRBJ2-1, with 7 bases aligning to TRBD2. The germline gives CDR1 SGHDT, CDR2 YYEEEE. With V trimmed by 0 bases and J by 0 bases, 0 bases remained unmatched. The CDR3 contains 15 residues. The CDR3 loop reads CASSLGGSSYNEQFF. CDR3 in DNA: TGTGCCAGCAGCTTGGGCGGGAGCTCCTACAATGAGCAGTTCTTC.

There are many counts of this clone. The junction departs from the called germline gene at one end, perhaps through a read error. J is TRBJ1-2 and V is TRBV25-1; D remains ambiguous. CDR3 length: 14 amino acids. The germline gives CDR1 MGHDK, CDR2 SYGVNS. The CDR3 DNA sequence: TGTGCCAGCAGTGAATCCGGGGAGGCAGGAGGACCAGACTTC. It codes for CASSESGEAGGPDF.

About this clone: An end of the junction differs from the germline gene, which may be a read error. The chain carries TRBV7-2 and TRBJ1-2; D call uncertain. The germline V gene encodes CDR1 SGHTA and CDR2 FQGNSA. The CDR3 is made up of 13 amino acids. CDR3 sequence reads: CVSSPQDNFGYTF. CDR3 nucleotides: TGTGTCAGCAGCCCCCAGGATAACTTTGGCTACACCTTC. Combining the CDR3 with reference TRBV7-2 and TRBJ1-2 gives the whole variable domain GAGVSQSPSNKVTEKGKDVELRCDPISGHTALYWYRQSLGQGLEFLIYFQGNSAPDKSGLPSDRFSAERTGGSVSTLTIQRTQQEDSAVYLCVSSPQDNFGYTFGSGTRLTVV.

This clone was recorded at least ten times. V is TRBV19 and J is TRBJ2-5; 7 bases match TRBD2. Germline CDR1 reads LNHDA; CDR2 reads SQIVND (reference sequence). This CDR3 contains 13 residues. The trim removed 11 bases at V and 2 bases at J, leaving 8 bases unmatched. The CDR3 here is CAASGTTQETQYF. As DNA, the CDR3 is TGTGCCGCCTCCGGGACTACTCAAGAGACCCAGTACTTC. Looking up the rest from reference TRBV19 and TRBJ2-5 gives the full variable domain: DGGITQSPKYLFRKEGQNVTLSCEQNLNHDAMYWYRQDPGQGLRLIYYSQIVNDFQKGDIAEGYSVSREKKESFPLTVTSAQKNPTAFYLCAASGTTQETQYFGPGTRLLVL.

This clone was seen many times. The chain employs TRBV5-4 and TRBJ1-5; TRBD1 agrees at 9 bases. Looked up from germline, CDR1 is SGHNT and CDR2 is YYREEE (reference sequence). This CDR3 is built from 17 residues. Trimming removed 6 bases from V and 4 bases from J; junction bases left unmatched: 14. The CDR3 DNA reads TGTGCCAGCACCTACTCTGATAGGACAGGGGCAAATCAGCCCCAGCATTTT. Encoded protein: CASTYSDRTGANQPQHF.

This clone was counted between two and nine times. At one boundary the junction diverges from the germline segment, which might be a read error. This sequence joins TRBV2 and TRBJ2-5; weak D call: TRBD2 (6 bases). The CDR3 sequence is 14 residues long. The germline V gene has CDR1 SNHLY and CDR2 FYNNEI. The CDR3: CSSSEVAAGKTQYF. The CDR3 DNA follows: TGTTCCAGCAGTGAAGTAGCGGCAGGGAAGACCCAGTACTTC.

This clone showed up just a few times. This may come from a read error, since a much larger clone is one base off. The V and J genes are TRBV5-4 and TRBJ2-7; the match to TRBD1 covers 7 bases. This CDR3 is 14 amino acids long. Trimming removed 4 bases from V and 1 base from J; junction bases left unmatched: 5. Germline-derived CDR1 and CDR2 are SGHNT and YYREEE (reference sequence). The DNA of the CDR3 is TGTGCCAGCAGCCATTGGGACAGTTCCTACGAGCAGTACTTC. This encodes CASSHWDSSYEQYF.

This chain connects TRBV18 to TRBJ1-5; TRBD1 might be the D (5 bases). Trimming stripped 4 bases from V and 0 bases from J, with 7 bases between. The CDR3 runs to 14 residues. In germline, CDR1 is KGHSH, CDR2 LQKENI. The CDR3 reads CASSQGNSNQPQHF. Here the CDR3 DNA reads TGTGCCAGCTCACAGGGGAATAGCAATCAGCCCCAGCATTTT.

This clone was seen more than once but under ten times. Germline is not matched at one junction end, which may reflect a read error. This sequence joins TRBV7-2 and TRBJ2-1; D uncertain. The germline V gene encodes CDR1 SGHTA and CDR2 FQGNSA. This CDR3 has 12 amino acids. The CDR3 nucleotides read TGTGCCAGCAGATACAACCGTGGTGAGCAGTTATTC. Amino acids: CASRYNRGEQLF.

This clone has at least ten counts. This chain joins TRBV7-9 and TRBJ1-1; unclear D gene. Germline CDR1 and CDR2: SEHNR and FQNEAQ (reference sequence). V dropped 3 bases and J dropped 5 bases, with 7 bases sitting between them. The CDR3 covers 12 residues. The CDR3 protein is CASSFDGTEAFF. CDR3 in DNA: TGTGCCAGCAGCTTTGACGGTACTGAAGCTTTCTTT.

This clone came up many times. A single base separates this from a much larger clone, so it may be a read error. The chain has TRBV2 and TRBJ2-7; D not resolved. This CDR3 comprises 13 residues. Germline V CDR1 and CDR2: SNHLY, FYNNEI. V shed 5 bases and J shed 3 bases, with 11 bases lying between them. The DNA of the CDR3 is TGTGCCAGCAGTTCGGGCAGGAACTACGAGCAGTACTTC. This translates into CASSSGRNYEQYF.

This clone was seen at least ten times. The J gene is TRBJ2-7, the V gene TRBV2, with 8 bases aligning to TRBD1. The V gene's germline CDR1 is SNHLY and CDR2 FYNNEI. Trimming at V came to 6 bases and at J to 4 bases, leaving 8 bases not matched to a gene. The CDR3 sequence is 14 residues long. The CDR3, as DNA: TGTGCCAGCAGAACGGACAGGGACGTTTACGAGCAGTACTTC. It translates to CASRTDRDVYEQYF.

This clone showed up just a few times. This rearrangement joins TRBV7-2 to TRBJ2-1; 13 bases map to TRBD2. Germline V gives CDR1 SGHTA, CDR2 FQGNSA. V lost 4 bases and J lost 4; bases outside the gene matches: 13. CDR3 length equals 19 residues. The CDR3 spells CASSYGLAGAAKSYNEQFF. The CDR3, as DNA: TGTGCCAGCAGCTACGGACTAGCGGGAGCCGCCAAATCTTACAATGAGCAGTTCTTC.

This clone was seen ten or more times. The rearrangement uses TRBV5-1 and TRBJ1-4; 11 nucleotides line up with TRBD1. This CDR3 comprises 16 residues. Germline V gives CDR1 SGHRS, CDR2 YFSETQ. Trimming took 3 bases from V and 7 from J; bases not matched to a gene: 8. The CDR3 here is CASSSGQGALIEKLFF. The DNA of the CDR3 is TGCGCCAGCAGCTCAGGACAGGGGGCCCTTATTGAAAAACTGTTTTTT.

This clone was seen many times. The chain recombines TRBV3-1 with TRBJ2-1; the D gene is possibly TRBD2 (5 bases). Germline V lookup: CDR1 LGHDT, CDR2 YNNKEL (reference sequence). The length of the CDR3 is 14 residues. Deletions cut 7 bases from V and 5 bases from J, with 15 bases between. The CDR3 loop reads CASKLGIANNEQFF. CDR3 nucleotides: TGTGCCAGCAAACTCGGGATAGCGAACAATGAGCAGTTCTTC.

V is TRBV30 and J is TRBJ1-2, with 7 bases that match TRBD1. CDR1 is GTSNPN, CDR2 SVGIG, per germline (reference sequence). J was trimmed by 7 bases and V by 2 bases; bases with no gene match: 10. The CDR3 runs to 14 residues. CDR3 DNA: TGTGCCTGGAGTCAAACGGAGGGGGCGCTTGGCTACACCTTC. This sequence encodes CAWSQTEGALGYTF.

This clone appeared many times. The junction and the germline gene differ at one end; a read error may be behind it. This chain uses TRBV6-2 or TRBV6-3 with TRBJ2-5, with 7 nucleotides matching TRBD2. The CDR3 is 16 amino acids. Germline CDR1 and CDR2: MNHEY and SVGEGT. The chain's CDR3 is CASSYWEGITAETQYF. The CDR3 DNA sequence: TGTGCCAGCAGCTACTGGGAGGGTATTACTGCGGAGACCCAGTACTTC.

Comments on this clone: Mismatch with germline at one junction end may stem from a read error. J is TRBJ1-3 and V is TRBV12-3 or TRBV12-4; D gene unclear. This CDR3 region has 13 residues. The CDR3 reads CASSFQVSETIFF. The CDR3 DNA follows: TGTGCCAGCAGTTTCCAGGTTTCCGAGACCATATTTTTT.